The clone carrying this TCR beta chain was seen more than once but under ten times. This sample stems from a study of blood T cell repertoires in COVID-19. Overall study context: PBMCs, B-cell-depleted T cells, or T cells were the source of the cDNA or gDNA that made up the material.

Germline V gene lookup returns CDR1 MDHEN and CDR2 SYDVKM. The CDR3 is made up of 14 amino acids. V was shortened by 1 base and J by 4 bases, with 10 bases between the two germline ends. As processed by the authors: Reference gene primer amplification gave estimated nucleated cell counts. The table came from immunoSEQ multiplex PCR; TCRdb's copy has only in-frame clones and leaves some out. That table supplies the V and J calls and clone size; D and trimming were determined from the DNA. The data hold about 240,000 clones, with more than 75% observed a single time. The chain links TRBV28 to TRBJ1-2, with D perhaps TRBD1 (6 bases). The source material was peripheral blood. This receptor was obtained from a man older than 75 with acute or convalescent COVID-19. The CDR3 DNA reads as TGTGCCAGCAGTTTATTGGACAGTCTCTATGGCTACACCTTC. Translating gives CASSLLDSLYGYTF.